This T cell receptor (beta chain) came from a study of T cells after yellow fever vaccination. General study findings and limits: From the bulk population, abundant clonotypes could contaminate and appear within FACS-sorted repertoires. The appearance of a small share of clonotypes in both CD4 and CD8 compartments was observed.

The V and J ends lost 0 bases and 7 bases, in that order; junction bases with no gene match: 7. CDR1 is LGHNA, CDR2 YSLEER, per germline. The CDR3 runs to 16 residues. As regards this clonotype: No antigen is known for it.

Template-switching 5'RACE yielded the TCR cDNA; a universal primer site and UMIs were added in the process. One entry per CDR3 protein results from TCRdb running MiXCR on the 5' RACE reads. The sample shows 250,000 to 400,000 distinct CDR3 sequences, around 4.4% of them seen only once. Sequenced material: PBMCs, taken 15 days after the yellow fever booster vaccination. The chain couples TRBV4-3 to TRBJ2-1, with 9 bases matching TRBD1. The clonotype was recovered from a man between 18 and 35 years old who received the YFV17D yellow fever vaccine. This CDR3 is CASSQEYRGLLNEQFF. The CDR3 DNA sequence: TGCGCCAGCAGCCAAGAATACAGGGGGCTTTTGAATGAGCAGTTCTTC.